This TCR beta chain appears in the sequencing data of a study of T cell responses to AZD1222 COVID-19 vaccine. Study observations and caveats: Targeting of unmutated variant regions was reportedly seen in nearly half of spike-specific TCRs. Donors skewed white British and female; clonal diversity was possibly underestimated.

On this clone itself: Its antigen is still unknown.

Assay used: immunoSEQ multiplex PCR; TCRdb lists only in-frame clones, some missing. The sample carries about 150,000 clones, approximately 91% recorded once. Second doses at about 4 or about 12 weeks were pooled. Trimming left V 0 bases short and J 0 bases short, with 9 bases between. Per the germline V gene, CDR1 is SGHRS and CDR2 is YFSETQ. The length of the CDR3 is 15 residues. This clonotype originated in an adult who received the AZD1222 COVID-19 vaccine. The starting material was peripheral blood, obtained 28 days after the second AZD1222 dose. The chain is built from TRBV5-1 and TRBJ1-1; the D is unclear. The CDR3 DNA sequence: TGCGCCAGCAGCTTGGAAGGCCATATGAACACTGAAGCTTTCTTT. This sequence encodes CASSLEGHMNTEAFF.